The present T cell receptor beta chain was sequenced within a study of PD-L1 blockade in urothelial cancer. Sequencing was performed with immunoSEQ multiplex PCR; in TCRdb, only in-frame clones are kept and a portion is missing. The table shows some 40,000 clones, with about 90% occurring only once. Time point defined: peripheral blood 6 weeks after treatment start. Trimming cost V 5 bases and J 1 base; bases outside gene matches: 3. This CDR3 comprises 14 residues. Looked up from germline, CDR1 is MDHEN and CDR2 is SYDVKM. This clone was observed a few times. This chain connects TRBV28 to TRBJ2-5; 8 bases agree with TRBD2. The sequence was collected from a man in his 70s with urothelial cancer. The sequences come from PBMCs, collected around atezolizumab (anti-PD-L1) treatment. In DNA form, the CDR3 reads TGTGCCAGCAGTGTAGCGGGACCCCAAGAGACCCAGTACTTC. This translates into CASSVAGPQETQYF.